The 2 T cell receptor beta chains in this list originate from one sample, sequenced in a study of blood T cells in healthy people across ages. The second PCR ran about 6 to 12 cycles with a sample-barcoded 5' primer and J-beta primers. TCRdb called the 5' RACE reads again in MiXCR, with one record for every CDR3 protein. The data hold 1.5 million to 2 million distinct CDR3 sequences, with about 32% observed a single time. Sequences were obtained from blood. The receptor set was obtained from a woman younger than 45 in good health.

Notes on this clonotype: This may stem from a read error, because a much larger clone lies one nucleotide away. The V call is TRBV7-2, the J call TRBJ2-1; 12 bases are shared with TRBD2. V gave up 6 bases and J gave up 5 bases; unmatched junction bases: 5. The CDR3 consists of 15 residues. Germline CDR1 is SGHTA and CDR2 is FQGNSA. The CDR3 DNA is TGTACCAGCAGACTCCGACTAGCGGGAGACAATGAGCAGTTCTTC. This codes for CTSRLRLAGDNEQFF.

The rearrangement uses TRBV7-2 and TRBJ2-5; 8 bases are a match to TRBD2. CDR1 SGHTA and CDR2 FQGNSA come from the germline V gene. The CDR3 runs to 16 residues. After removal of 1 base from V and 2 bases from J, the junction contained 6 bases not matched to a gene. CDR3 loop: CASSLGSGVIQETQYF. CDR3 sequence (DNA): TGTGCCAGCAGCTTAGGTAGCGGGGTGATACAAGAGACCCAGTACTTC.